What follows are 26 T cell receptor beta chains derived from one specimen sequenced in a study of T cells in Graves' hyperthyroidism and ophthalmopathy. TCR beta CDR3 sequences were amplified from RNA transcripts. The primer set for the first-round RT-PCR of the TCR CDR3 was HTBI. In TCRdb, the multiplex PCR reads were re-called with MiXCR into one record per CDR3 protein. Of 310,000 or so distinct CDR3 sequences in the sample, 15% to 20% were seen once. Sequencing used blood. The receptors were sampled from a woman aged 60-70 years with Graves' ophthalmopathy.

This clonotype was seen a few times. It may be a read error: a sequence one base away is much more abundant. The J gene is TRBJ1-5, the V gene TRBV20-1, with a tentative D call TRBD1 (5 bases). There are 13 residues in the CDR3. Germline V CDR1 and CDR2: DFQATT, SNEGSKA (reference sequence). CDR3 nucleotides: TGCAGCGTGGAGACAGATAGCGATCAGCCCCAGCATTTT. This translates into CSVETDSDQPQHF.

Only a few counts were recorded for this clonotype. The CDR3 protein is CATKGPSTDTQYF. The CDR3 DNA reads as TGTGCCACCAAGGGCCCTAGCACAGATACGCAGTATTTT. The chain couples TRBV24-1 to TRBJ2-3, with D unclear. Germline V gene data show CDR1 as KGHDR and CDR2 as SFDVKD. V lost 8 bases and J lost 0, with 8 bases in between. The CDR3 has 13 residues.

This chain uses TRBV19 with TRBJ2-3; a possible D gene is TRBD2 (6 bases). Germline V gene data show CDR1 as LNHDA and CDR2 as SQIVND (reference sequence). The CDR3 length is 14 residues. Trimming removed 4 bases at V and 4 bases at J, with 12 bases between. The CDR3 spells CASSNRGIADTQYF. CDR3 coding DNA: TGTGCCAGTAGTAATCGCGGGATCGCAGATACGCAGTATTTT.

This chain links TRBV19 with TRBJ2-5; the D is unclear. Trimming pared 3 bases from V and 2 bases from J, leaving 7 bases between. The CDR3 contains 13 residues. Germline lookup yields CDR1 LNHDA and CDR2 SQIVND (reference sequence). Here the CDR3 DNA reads TGTGCCAGTAGTATCTCCAGTCAAGAGACCCAGTACTTC. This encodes CASSISSQETQYF.

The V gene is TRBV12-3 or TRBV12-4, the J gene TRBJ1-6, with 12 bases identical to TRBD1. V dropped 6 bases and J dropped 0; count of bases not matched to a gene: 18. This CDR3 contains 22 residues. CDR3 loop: CASRETGTGGTARSSYNSPLHF. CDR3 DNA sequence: TGTGCCAGCAGAGAAACCGGGACAGGGGGCACTGCACGGAGCTCCTATAATTCACCCCTCCACTTT.

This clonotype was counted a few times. For the CDR3, the DNA is TGTGCCAGCAGTGAAGTGCTTCGGACAGGGGGCGAAAGAGATACGCAGTATTTT. This codes for CASSEVLRTGGERDTQYF. The chain links TRBV6-1 to TRBJ2-3; 11 bases are shared with TRBD1. CDR1 MNHNS and CDR2 SASEGT come from the germline V gene. This CDR3 is built from 18 residues. J gave up 5 bases and V 1 base, and 11 bases lay outside the gene matches.

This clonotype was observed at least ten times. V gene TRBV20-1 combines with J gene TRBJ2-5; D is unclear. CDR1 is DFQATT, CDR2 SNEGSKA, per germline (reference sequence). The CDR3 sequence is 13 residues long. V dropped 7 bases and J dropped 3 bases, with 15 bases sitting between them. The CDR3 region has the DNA TGCAGTGTCGTATCATTAGTGGAAGAGACCCAGTACTTC. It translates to CSVVSLVEETQYF.

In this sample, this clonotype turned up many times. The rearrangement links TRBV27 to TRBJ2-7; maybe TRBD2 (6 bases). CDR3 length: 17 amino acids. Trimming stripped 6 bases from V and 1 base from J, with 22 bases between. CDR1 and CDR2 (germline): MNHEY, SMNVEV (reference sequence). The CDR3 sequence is CASRPVGGGQESYEQYF. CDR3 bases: TGTGCCAGCAGACCGGTTGGGGGAGGACAAGAATCCTACGAGCAGTACTTC.

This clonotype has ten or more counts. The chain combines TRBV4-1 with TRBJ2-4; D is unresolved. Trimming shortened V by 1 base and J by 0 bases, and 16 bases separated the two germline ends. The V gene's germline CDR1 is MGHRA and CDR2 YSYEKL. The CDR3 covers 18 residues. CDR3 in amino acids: CASSQVGRRHLAKNIQYF. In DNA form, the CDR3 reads TGCGCCAGCAGCCAAGTGGGCAGGCGCCACCTAGCCAAAAACATTCAGTACTTC.

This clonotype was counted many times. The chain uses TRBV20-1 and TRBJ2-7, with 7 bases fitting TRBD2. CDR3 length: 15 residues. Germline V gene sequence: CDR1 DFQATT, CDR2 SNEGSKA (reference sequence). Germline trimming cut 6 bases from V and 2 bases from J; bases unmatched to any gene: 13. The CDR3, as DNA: TGCAGTGCCCACCTGCTAGCGGCTCAAACCTACGAGCAGTACTTC. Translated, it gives CSAHLLAAQTYEQYF.

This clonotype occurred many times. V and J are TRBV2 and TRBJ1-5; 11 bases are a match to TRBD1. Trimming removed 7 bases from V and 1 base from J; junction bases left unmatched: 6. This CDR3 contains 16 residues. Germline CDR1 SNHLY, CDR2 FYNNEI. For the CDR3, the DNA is TGTGCCAGCACCTGGACAGGGGGCCTGAGCAATCAGCCCCAGCATTTT. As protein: CASTWTGGLSNQPQHF.

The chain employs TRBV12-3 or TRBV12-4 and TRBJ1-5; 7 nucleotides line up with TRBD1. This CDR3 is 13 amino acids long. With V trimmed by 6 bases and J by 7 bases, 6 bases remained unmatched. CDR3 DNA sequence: TGTGCCAGCAGCCCAGGACAGGTCCAGCCCCAGCATTTT. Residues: CASSPGQVQPQHF.

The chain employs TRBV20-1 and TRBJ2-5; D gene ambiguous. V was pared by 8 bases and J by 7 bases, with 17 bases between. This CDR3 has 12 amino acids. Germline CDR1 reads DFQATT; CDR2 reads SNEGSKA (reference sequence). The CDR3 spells CSSRQDLGTQYF. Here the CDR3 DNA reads TGCAGTTCGCGCCAGGATTTGGGGACCCAGTACTTC.

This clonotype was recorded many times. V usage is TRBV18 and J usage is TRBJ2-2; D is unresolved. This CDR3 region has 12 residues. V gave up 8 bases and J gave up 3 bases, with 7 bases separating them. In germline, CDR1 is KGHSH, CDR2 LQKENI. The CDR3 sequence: CASRGDTGELFF. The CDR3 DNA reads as TGTGCCAGCCGCGGAGACACCGGGGAGCTGTTTTTT.

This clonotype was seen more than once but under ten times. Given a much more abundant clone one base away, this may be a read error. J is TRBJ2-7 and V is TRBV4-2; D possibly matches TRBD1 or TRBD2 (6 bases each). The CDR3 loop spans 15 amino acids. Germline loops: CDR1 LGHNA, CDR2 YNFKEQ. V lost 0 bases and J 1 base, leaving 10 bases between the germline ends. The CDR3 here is CASSQDQGGSYEQYF. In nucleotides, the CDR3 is TGTGCCAGCAGCCAAGATCAAGGGGGGTCCTACGAGCAGTACTTC.

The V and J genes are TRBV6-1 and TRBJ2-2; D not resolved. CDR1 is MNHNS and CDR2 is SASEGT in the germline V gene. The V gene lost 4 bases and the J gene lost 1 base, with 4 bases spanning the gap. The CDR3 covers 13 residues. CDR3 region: CASSAGNTGELFF. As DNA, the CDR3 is TGTGCCAGCAGTGCAGGGAACACCGGGGAGCTGTTTTTT.

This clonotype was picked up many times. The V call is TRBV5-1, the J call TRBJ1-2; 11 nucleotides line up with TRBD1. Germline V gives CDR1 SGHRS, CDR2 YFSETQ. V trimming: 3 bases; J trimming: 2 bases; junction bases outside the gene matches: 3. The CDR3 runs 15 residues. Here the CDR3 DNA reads TGCGCCAGCAGCTCGGGACAGGGGGTAAACTATGGCTACACCTTC. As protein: CASSSGQGVNYGYTF.

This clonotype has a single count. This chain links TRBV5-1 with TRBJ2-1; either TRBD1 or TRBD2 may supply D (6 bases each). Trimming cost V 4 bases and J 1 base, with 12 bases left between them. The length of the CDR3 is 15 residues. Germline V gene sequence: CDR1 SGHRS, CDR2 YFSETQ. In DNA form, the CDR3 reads TGCGCCAGCAGCCCGGGGGCCCCGTCCTACAATGAGCAGTTCTTC. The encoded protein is CASSPGAPSYNEQFF.

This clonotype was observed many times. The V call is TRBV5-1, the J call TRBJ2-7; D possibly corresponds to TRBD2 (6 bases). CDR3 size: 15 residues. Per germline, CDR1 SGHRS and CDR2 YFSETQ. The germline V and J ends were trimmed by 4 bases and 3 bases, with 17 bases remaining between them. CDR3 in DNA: TGCGCCAGCAGCACTAATCTGGGGGGACTCTACGAGCAGTACTTC. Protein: CASSTNLGGLYEQYF. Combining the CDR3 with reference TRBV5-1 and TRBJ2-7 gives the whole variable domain KAGVTQTPRYLIKTRGQQVTLSCSPISGHRSVSWYQQTPGQGLQFLFEYFSETQRNKGNFPGRFSGRQFSNSRSEMNVSTLELGDSALYLCASSTNLGGLYEQYFGPGTRLTVT.

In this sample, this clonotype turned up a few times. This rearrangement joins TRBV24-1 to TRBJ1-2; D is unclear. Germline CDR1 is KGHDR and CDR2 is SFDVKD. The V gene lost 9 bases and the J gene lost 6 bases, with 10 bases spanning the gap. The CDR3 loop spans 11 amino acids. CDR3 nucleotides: TGTGCCACCTTTTACAGCGATGGCTACACCTTC. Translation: CATFYSDGYTF.

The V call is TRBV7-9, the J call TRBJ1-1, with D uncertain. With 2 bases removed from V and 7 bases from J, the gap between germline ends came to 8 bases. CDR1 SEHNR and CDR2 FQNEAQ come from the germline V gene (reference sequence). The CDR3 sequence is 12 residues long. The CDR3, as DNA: TGTGCCAGCAGCTTAACGCGGGGTGAAGCTTTCTTT. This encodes CASSLTRGEAFF. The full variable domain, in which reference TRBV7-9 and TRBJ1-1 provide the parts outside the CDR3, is DTGVSQNPRHKITKRGQNVTFRCDPISEHNRLYWYRQTLGQGPEFLTYFQNEAQLEKSRLLSDRFSAERPKGSFSTLEIQRTEQGDSAMYLCASSLTRGEAFFGQGTRLTVV.

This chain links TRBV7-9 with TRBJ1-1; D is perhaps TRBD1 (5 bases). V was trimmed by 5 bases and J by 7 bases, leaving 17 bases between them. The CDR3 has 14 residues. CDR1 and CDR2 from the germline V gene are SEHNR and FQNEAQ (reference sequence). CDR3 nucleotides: TGTGCCAGCAGCCCCTCCTTAGTAGGGGTTGAAGCTTTCTTT. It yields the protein CASSPSLVGVEAFF.

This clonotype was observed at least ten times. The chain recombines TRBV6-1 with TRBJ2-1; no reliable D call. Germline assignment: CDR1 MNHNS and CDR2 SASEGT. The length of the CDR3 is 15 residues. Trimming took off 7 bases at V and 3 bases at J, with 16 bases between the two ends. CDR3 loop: CASKVNPDGYNEQFF. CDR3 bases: TGTGCCAGCAAGGTGAATCCGGACGGCTACAATGAGCAGTTCTTC.

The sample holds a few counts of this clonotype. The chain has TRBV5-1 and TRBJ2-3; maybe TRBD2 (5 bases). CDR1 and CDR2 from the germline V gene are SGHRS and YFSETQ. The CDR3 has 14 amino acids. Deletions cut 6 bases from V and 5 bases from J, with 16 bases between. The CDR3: CASNLGNMGDTQYF. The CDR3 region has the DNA TGCGCCAGCAACCTCGGGAATATGGGAGATACGCAGTATTTT.

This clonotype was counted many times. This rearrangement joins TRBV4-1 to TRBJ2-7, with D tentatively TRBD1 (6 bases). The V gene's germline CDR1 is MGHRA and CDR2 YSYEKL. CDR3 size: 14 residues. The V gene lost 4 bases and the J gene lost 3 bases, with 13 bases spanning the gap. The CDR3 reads CASSPGTGLYEQYF. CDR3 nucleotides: TGCGCCAGCAGCCCCGGAACAGGGCTCTACGAGCAGTACTTC.

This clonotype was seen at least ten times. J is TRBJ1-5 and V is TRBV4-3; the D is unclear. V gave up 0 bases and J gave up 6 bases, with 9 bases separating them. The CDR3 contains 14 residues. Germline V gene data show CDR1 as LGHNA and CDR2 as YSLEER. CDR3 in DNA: TGCGCCAGCAGCCAAGATCAAGGGTCTCAGCCCCAGCATTTT. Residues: CASSQDQGSQPQHF.